This entry is about one T cell receptor beta chain. Its antigen is undetermined. This specimen belongs to a study of T-cell memory formation after mild COVID-19. Germline lookup yields CDR1 LGHDT and CDR2 YNNKEL (reference sequence). This CDR3 spans 16 amino acids. V gave up 4 bases and J gave up 1 base, with 15 bases separating them. General observations from the study: There were some responding clones in pre-infection memory, which suggested that cross-reactive memory had joined.

Each CDR3 protein gets one entry after TCRdb re-called the 5' RACE reads with MiXCR. The sample has 410,000 or so distinct CDR3 sequences; 23% are singletons. The origin of this receptor is an adult woman who had mild COVID-19 (a few samples of this study predate the infection). Cell type and time point are not known. The J gene is TRBJ2-3, the V gene TRBV3-1, with no clear D. Material: PBMCs or a T cell subset sorted from them (not recorded which). DNA of the CDR3: TGTGCCAGCAGCCCCGACCTAAGACCCCGCACAGATACGCAGTATTTT. This sequence encodes CASSPDLRPRTDTQYF.